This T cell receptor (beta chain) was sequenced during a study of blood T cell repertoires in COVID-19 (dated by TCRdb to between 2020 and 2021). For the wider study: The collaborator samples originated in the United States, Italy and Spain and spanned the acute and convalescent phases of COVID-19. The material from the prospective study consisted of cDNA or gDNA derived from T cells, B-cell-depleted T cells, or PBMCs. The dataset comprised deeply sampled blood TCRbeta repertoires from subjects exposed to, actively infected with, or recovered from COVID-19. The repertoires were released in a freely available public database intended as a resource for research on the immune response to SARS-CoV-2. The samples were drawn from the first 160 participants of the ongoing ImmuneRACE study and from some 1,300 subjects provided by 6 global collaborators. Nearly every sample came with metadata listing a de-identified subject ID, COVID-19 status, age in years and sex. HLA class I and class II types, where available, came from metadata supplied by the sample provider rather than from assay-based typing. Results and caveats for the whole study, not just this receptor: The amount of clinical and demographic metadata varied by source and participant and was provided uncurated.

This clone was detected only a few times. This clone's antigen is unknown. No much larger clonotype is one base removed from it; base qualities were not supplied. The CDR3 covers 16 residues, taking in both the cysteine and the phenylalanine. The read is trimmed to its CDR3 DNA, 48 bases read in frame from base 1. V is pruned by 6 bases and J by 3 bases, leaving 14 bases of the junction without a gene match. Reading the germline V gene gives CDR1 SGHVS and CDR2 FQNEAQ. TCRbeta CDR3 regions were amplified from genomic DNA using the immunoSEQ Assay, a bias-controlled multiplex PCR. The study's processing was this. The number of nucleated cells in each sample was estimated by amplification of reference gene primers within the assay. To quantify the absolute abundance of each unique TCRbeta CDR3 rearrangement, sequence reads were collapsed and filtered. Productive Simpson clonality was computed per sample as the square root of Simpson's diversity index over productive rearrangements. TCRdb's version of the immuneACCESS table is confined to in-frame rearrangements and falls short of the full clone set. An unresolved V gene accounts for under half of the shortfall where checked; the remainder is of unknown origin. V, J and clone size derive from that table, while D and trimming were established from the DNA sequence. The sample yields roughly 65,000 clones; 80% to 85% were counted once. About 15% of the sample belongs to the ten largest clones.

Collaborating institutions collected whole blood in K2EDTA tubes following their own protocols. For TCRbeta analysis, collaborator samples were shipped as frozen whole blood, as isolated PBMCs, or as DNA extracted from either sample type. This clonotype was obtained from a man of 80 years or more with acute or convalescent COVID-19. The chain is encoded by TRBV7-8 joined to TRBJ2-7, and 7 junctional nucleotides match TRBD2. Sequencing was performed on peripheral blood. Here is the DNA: TGTGCCAGCAGTCTAGCAGGCGGGAGAAGGATCTACGAGCAGTACTTC. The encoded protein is CASSLAGGRRIYEQYF. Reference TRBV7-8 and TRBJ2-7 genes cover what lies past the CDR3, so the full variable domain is GAGVSQSPRYKVAKRGQDVALRCDPISGHVSLFWYQQALGQGPEFLTYFQNEAQLDKSGLPSDRFFAERPEGSVSTLKIQRTQQEDSAVYLCASSLAGGRRIYEQYFGPGTRLTVT.